This T cell receptor (beta chain) was identified during a study of blood T cell repertoires in COVID-19. Study at large: The United States, Italy and Spain were the sources of the acute and convalescent COVID-19 samples.

Which cohort a participant joined came from the clinical history participants gave. In the original analysis: Amplification of reference gene primers provided the estimated nucleated cell counts. The assay was immunoSEQ multiplex PCR, and TCRdb's table has in-frame clones only and misses some. The DNA was the basis for D and trimming; V, J and clone size are from that table. The data contain 300,000 to 350,000 clones, 89% of them singletons. V dropped 6 bases and J dropped 12 bases, with 27 bases sitting between them. Germline V gene lookup returns CDR1 MDHEN and CDR2 SYDVKM. The CDR3 is made up of 16 amino acids.

This receptor was taken from a young woman who had recovered from COVID-19. The chain recombines TRBV28 with TRBJ1-5; no clear D. Input material: PBMCs or T cells enriched from blood (not recorded which). DNA of the CDR3: TGTGCCAGCAGGACCCACGGGAGGAACGAACACCCCCTCCAGCATTTT. This gives the protein CASRTHGRNEHPLQHF. Full variable domain (missing parts from reference TRBV28 and TRBJ1-5): DVKVTQSSRYLVKRTGEKVFLECVQDMDHENMFWYRQDPGLGLRLIYFSYDVKMKEKGDIPEGYSVSREKKERFSLILESASTNQTSMYLCASRTHGRNEHPLQHFGDGTRLSIL.